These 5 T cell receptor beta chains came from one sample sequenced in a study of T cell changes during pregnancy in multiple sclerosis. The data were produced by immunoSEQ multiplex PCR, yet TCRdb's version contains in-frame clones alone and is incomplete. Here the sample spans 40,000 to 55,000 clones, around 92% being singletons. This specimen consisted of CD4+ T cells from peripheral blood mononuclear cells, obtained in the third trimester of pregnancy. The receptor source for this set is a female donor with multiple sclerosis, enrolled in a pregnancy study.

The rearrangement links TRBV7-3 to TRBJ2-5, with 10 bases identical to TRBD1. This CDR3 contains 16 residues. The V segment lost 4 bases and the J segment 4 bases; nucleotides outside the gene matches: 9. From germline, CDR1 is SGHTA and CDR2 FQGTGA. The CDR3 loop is CASSSSETGGVETQYF. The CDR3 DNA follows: TGTGCCAGCAGCTCGTCTGAGACAGGGGGCGTAGAGACCCAGTACTTC.

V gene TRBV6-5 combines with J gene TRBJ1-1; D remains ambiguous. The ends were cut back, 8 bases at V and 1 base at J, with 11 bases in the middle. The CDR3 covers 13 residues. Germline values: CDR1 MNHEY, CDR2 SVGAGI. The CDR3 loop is CASAPEGNTEAFF. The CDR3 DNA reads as TGTGCCAGCGCGCCCGAGGGGAACACTGAAGCTTTCTTT.

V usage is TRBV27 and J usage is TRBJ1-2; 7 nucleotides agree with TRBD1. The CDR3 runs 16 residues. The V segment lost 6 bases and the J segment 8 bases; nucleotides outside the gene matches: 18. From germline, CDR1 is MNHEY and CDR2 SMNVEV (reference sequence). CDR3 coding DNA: TGTGCCAGCAGGGACCTATATAACAGGGGCGGAGAGGGCTACACCTTC. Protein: CASRDLYNRGGEGYTF.

CDR3 coding DNA: TGTGCCAGCAGTCTCAGGGGTGGCGAGCAGTACTTC. It codes for CASSLRGGEQYF. The chain recombines TRBV6-5 with TRBJ2-7; TRBD1 is a possible D gene (6 bases). CDR3 length equals 12 residues. With 5 bases removed from V and 6 bases from J, the gap between germline ends came to 11 bases. The germline V gene has CDR1 MNHEY and CDR2 SVGAGI.

DNA of the CDR3: TGTGCCAGCAGTTACTCGAGTCGCGGTGTCTATGGCTACACCTTC. Its protein is CASSYSSRGVYGYTF. The rearrangement joins TRBV6-5 to TRBJ1-2; D remains unclear. Germline CDR1 MNHEY, CDR2 SVGAGI. The V end lost 0 bases, the J end lost 4 bases, and 12 bases lay between the germline ends. The CDR3 is 15 residues long.